A selection of T cell receptor beta chains follows, all from one sample in a study of blood T cell repertoires in COVID-19. Method: immunoSEQ multiplex PCR; TCRdb's copy keeps in-frame clones and lacks some. The sample lists around 100,000 clones, around 90% occurring once. The sample consisted of peripheral blood. The source of these receptors is a woman between 45 and 60 years old with COVID-19, enrolled during active disease. The CDR3 runs from the conserved cysteine through the conserved F or W. D genes are given only for firm matches. Clone sizes are given selectively: once, few, many, or a class where the clone is expanded.

v_gene	d_gene	abundance	j_gene	CDR3aa	CDR3nt
TRBV6-5	-	-	TRBJ1-3	CATRSRSGNTIYF	TGTGCCACCAGATCGAGGTCTGGAAACACCATATATTTT
TRBV11-3	-	-	TRBJ1-2	CASSLGRNYGYTF	TGTGCCAGCAGCTTGGGGCGGAACTATGGCTACACCTTC
TRBV12-5	TRBD1	-	TRBJ1-5	CASGKTGSNQPQHF	TGTGCTAGTGGAAAGACAGGGAGCAATCAGCCCCAGCATTTT
TRBV5-5	-	-	TRBJ2-7	CASSFYPTGPYEQYF	TGTGCCAGCAGCTTTTACCCCACAGGCCCCTACGAGCAGTACTTC
TRBV24-1	-	few	TRBJ1-5	CATQEYSNQPQHF	TGTGCCACACAGGAATATAGCAATCAGCCCCAGCATTTT
TRBV29-1	TRBD2	few	TRBJ2-7	CSVDGLAGEYEQYF	TGCAGCGTTGACGGACTAGCGGGGGAGTACGAGCAGTACTTC
TRBV7-9	TRBD1	-	TRBJ2-2	CASSLVDRGELFF	TGTGCCAGCAGCTTAGTGGACAGGGGGGAGCTGTTTTTT
TRBV5-1	TRBD2	-	TRBJ2-7	CASSSTPGTSGYEQYF	TGCGCCAGCAGCTCAACTCCCGGGACTAGCGGGTACGAGCAGTACTTC
TRBV15	TRBD2	-	TRBJ2-5	CATSREWTSGGARETQYF	TGTGCCACCAGCAGAGAGTGGACTAGCGGGGGGGCCCGGGAGACCCAGTACTTC
TRBV12-3/TRBV12-4	-	-	TRBJ1-2	CASSGDSGYTF	TGTGCCAGCAGTGGAGACAGCGGCTACACCTTC
TRBV7-9	TRBD1	-	TRBJ1-1	CASSPQGGSGTEAFF	TGTGCCAGCAGCCCGCAGGGGGGAAGTGGCACTGAAGCTTTCTTT
TRBV20-1	TRBD1	-	TRBJ2-7	CSASTGGTYEQYF	TGCAGTGCTAGTACAGGGGGGACCTACGAGCAGTACTTC
TRBV6-6	-	-	TRBJ1-4	CASQNRATNEKLFF	TGTGCCAGCCAGAACAGAGCAACTAATGAAAAACTGTTTTTT
TRBV7-3	TRBD1	-	TRBJ2-7	CASSYGTGYEQYF	TGTGCCAGCAGCTACGGGACAGGGTACGAGCAGTACTTC
TRBV27	TRBD1	-	TRBJ1-5	CASSHGTENQPQHF	TGTGCCAGCAGTCACGGGACAGAAAATCAGCCCCAGCATTTT
TRBV15	-	-	TRBJ2-7	CATSRDTGSYEQYF	TGTGCCACCAGCAGAGATACGGGGTCCTACGAGCAGTACTTC
TRBV18	TRBD2	-	TRBJ2-7	CASSTTSGDVYEQYF	TGTGCCAGCTCAACAACTAGCGGGGATGTTTACGAGCAGTACTTC
TRBV29-1	TRBD1	-	TRBJ2-1	CSVRRDRYNEQFF	TGCAGCGTTCGCCGGGACAGATACAATGAGCAGTTCTTC
TRBV16	-	once	TRBJ2-3	CASSQSTPRQGTDTQYF	TGTGCCAGCAGCCAATCGACTCCCAGACAGGGCACAGATACGCAGTATTTT
TRBV4-1	-	once	TRBJ1-2	CASSQDPRGGYTF	TGCGCCAGCAGCCAAGATCCTCGCGGCGGCTACACCTTC